This T cell receptor (beta chain) was found in a study of T cell clonotyping in hematopoietic cell transplantation. Measured with immunoSEQ multiplex PCR; TCRdb has only the in-frame clones, and not every one. The sample lists nearly 20,000 clones, approximately 79% occurring once. The V gene's germline CDR1 is LNHDA and CDR2 SQIVND (reference sequence). This CDR3 comprises 16 residues. The V and J ends lost 4 bases and 5 bases, in that order; junction bases with no gene match: 6. Turning to this clone: Its antigen is currently unknown.

General observations from the study: At the given depth, recipient repertoires were over 95% de novo clonotypes.

V gene TRBV19 combines with J gene TRBJ2-3; 13 nucleotides line up with TRBD2. Sequenced sample: peripheral blood mononuclear cells. This clonotype originated in a man aged 55 to 70 in good health. Some clones in this sample may be carry-over from other donors' samples. CDR3 loop: CASSTPGLAGLDTQYF. The CDR3 DNA reads TGTGCCAGTAGTACCCCGGGACTAGCGGGATTAGATACGCAGTATTTT.